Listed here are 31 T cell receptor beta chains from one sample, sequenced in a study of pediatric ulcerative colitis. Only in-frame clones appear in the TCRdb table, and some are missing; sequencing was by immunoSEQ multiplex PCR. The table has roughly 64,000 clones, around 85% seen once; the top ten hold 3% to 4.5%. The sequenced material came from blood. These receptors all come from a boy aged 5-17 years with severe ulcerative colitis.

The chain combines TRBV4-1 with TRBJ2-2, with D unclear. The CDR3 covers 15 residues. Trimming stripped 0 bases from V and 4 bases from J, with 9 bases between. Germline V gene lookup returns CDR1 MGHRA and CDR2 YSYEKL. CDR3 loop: CASSQDQLFTGELFF. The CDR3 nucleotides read TGCGCCAGCAGCCAAGATCAGCTGTTCACCGGGGAGCTGTTTTTT.

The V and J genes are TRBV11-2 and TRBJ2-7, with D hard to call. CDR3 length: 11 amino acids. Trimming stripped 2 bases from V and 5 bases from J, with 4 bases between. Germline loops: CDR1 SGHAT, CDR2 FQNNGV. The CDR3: CASSLPNEQYF. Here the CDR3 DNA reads TGTGCCAGCAGCTTACCGAACGAGCAGTACTTC.

CDR3 sequence (DNA): TGTGCCAGCAGTTACGCGGGAGCCGGCACAGATACGCAGTATTTT. Protein: CASSYAGAGTDTQYF. The chain combines TRBV6-5 with TRBJ2-3; 7 bases align to TRBD2. CDR1 and CDR2 (germline): MNHEY, SVGAGI. This CDR3 comprises 15 residues. The V segment lost 2 bases and the J segment 1 base; nucleotides outside the gene matches: 3.

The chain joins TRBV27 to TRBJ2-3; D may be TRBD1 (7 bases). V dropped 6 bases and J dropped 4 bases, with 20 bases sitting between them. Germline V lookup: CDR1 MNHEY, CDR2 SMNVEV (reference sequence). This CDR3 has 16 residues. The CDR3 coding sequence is TGTGCCAGCAGCCCTCTTGGCAGGGGGGCGTCAGATACGCAGTATTTT. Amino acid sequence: CASSPLGRGASDTQYF.

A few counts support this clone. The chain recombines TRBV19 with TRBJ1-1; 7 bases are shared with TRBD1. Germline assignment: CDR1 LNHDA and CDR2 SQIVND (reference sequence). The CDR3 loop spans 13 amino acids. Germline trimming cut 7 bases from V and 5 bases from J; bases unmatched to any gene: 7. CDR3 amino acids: CASISTGNTEAFF. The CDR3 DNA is TGTGCCAGTATTTCGACAGGGAATACTGAAGCTTTCTTT.

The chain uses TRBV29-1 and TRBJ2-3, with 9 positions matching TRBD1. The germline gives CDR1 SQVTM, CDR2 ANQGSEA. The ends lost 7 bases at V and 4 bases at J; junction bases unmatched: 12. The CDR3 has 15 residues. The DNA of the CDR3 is TGCAGCGCAACCCGAGGGACAGGGTTGGCAGATACGCAGTATTTT. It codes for CSATRGTGLADTQYF.

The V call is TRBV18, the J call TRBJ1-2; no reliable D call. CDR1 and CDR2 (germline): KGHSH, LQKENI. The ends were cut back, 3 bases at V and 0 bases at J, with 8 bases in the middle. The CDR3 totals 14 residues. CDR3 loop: CASSPAPTNYGYTF. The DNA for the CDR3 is TGTGCCAGCTCACCCGCACCTACTAACTATGGCTACACCTTC.

In nucleotides, the CDR3 is TGCAGCGTGGATCGGGACGGTACCTCCTACGAGCAGTACTTC. It translates to CSVDRDGTSYEQYF. The chain is built from TRBV29-1 and TRBJ2-7; the D gene could be TRBD1 or TRBD2 (5 bases each). The CDR3 loop spans 14 amino acids. Trimming removed 6 bases at V and 0 bases at J, with 15 bases between. From germline, CDR1 is SQVTM and CDR2 ANQGSEA.

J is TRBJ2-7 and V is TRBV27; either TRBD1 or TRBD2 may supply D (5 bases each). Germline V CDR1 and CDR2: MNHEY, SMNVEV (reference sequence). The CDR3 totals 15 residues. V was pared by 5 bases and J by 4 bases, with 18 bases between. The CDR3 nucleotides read TGTGCCAGCAGTCACAGACAGACCCCGGGATACGAGCAGTACTTC. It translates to CASSHRQTPGYEQYF.

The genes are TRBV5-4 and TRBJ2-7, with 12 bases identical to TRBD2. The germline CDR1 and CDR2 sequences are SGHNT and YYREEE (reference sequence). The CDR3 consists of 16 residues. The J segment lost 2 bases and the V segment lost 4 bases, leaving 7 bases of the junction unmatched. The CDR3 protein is CASSPGTSGLTYEQYF. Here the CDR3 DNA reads TGTGCCAGCAGCCCGGGGACTAGCGGGTTGACCTACGAGCAGTACTTC.

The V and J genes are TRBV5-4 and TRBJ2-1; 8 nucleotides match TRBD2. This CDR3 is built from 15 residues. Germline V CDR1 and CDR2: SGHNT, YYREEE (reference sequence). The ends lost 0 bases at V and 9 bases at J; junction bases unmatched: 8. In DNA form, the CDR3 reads TGTGCCAGCAGCTTGGCTAGCGGGCGATCTAGTGAGCAGTTCTTC. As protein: CASSLASGRSSEQFF.

The chain's CDR3 is CASSSTSGGAYNEQFF. CDR3 nucleotide sequence: TGTGCCAGCAGTTCGACTAGCGGGGGAGCCTACAATGAGCAGTTCTTC. The chain has TRBV6-5 and TRBJ2-1, with 12 nucleotides matching TRBD2. V shed 4 bases, J shed 2 bases, and the junction held 3 bases outside the gene matches. This CDR3 contains 16 residues. Germline V CDR1 and CDR2: MNHEY, SVGAGI.

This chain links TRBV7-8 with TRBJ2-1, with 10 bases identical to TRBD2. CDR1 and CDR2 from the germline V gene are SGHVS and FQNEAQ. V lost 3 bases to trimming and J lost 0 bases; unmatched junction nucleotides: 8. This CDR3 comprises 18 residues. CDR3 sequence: CASSFASGGKSSYNEQFF. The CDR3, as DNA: TGTGCCAGCAGCTTTGCTAGCGGGGGTAAAAGCTCCTACAATGAGCAGTTCTTC.

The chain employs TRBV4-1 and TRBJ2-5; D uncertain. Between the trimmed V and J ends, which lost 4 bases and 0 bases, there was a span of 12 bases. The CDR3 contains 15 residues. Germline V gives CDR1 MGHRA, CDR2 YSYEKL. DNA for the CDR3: TGCGCCAGCAGCCCGACGAATAGTTACCAAGAGACCCAGTACTTC. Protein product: CASSPTNSYQETQYF.

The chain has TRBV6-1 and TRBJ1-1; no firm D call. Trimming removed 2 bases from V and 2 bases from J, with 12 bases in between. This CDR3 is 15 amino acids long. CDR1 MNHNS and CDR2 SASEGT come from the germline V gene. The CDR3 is CASSEYRSDNTEAFF. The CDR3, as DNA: TGTGCCAGCAGTGAATATCGGAGTGATAACACTGAAGCTTTCTTT.

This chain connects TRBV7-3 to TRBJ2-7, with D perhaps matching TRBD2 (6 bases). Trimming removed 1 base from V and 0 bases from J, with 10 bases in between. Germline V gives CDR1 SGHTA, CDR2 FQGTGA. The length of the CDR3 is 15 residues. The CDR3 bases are TGTGCCAGCAGCTTAATCGGCGGGATCTCCTACGAGCAGTACTTC. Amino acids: CASSLIGGISYEQYF.

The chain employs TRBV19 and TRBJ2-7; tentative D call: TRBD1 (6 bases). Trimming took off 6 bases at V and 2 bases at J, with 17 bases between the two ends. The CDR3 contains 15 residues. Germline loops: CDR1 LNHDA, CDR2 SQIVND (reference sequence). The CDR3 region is CASSRKQGRTYEQYF. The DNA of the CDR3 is TGTGCCAGTAGCAGAAAACAGGGTCGGACCTACGAGCAGTACTTC.

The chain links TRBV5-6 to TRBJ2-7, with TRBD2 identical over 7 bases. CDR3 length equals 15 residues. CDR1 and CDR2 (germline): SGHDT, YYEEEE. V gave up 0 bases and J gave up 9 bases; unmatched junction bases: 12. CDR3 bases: TGTGCCAGCAGCTTGGTTGGCGGGAGCTGGCACGGGCAGTACTTC. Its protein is CASSLVGGSWHGQYF.

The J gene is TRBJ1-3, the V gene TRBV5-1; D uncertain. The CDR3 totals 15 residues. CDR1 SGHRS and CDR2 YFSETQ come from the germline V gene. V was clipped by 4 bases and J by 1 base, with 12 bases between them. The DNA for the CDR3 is TGCGCCAGCAGCGAGAGGCCCGGGTCTGGAAACACCATATATTTT. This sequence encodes CASSERPGSGNTIYF.

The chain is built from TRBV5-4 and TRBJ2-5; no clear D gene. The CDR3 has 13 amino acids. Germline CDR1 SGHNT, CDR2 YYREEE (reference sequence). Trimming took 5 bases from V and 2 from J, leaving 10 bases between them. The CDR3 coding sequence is TGTGCCAGCAGGAGTCGAGGTCAAGAGACCCAGTACTTC. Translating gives CASRSRGQETQYF. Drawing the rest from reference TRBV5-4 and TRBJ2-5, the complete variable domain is ETGVTQSPTHLIKTRGQQVTLRCSSQSGHNTVSWYQQALGQGPQFIFQYYREEENGRGNFPPRFSGLQFPNYSSELNVNALELDDSALYLCASRSRGQETQYFGPGTRLLVL.

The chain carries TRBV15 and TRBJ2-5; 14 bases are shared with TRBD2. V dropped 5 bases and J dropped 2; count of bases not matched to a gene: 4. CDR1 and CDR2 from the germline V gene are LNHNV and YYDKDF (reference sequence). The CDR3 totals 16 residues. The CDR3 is CATSDWTSGRQETQYF. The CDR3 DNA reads TGTGCCACCAGCGATTGGACTAGCGGGAGGCAAGAGACCCAGTACTTC.

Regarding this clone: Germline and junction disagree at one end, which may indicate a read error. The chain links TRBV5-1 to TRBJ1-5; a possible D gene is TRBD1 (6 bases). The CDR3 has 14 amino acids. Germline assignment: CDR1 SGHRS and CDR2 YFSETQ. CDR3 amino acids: CAGSFAGENQPQHF. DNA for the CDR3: TGCGCCGGCAGCTTCGCAGGGGAGAATCAGCCCCAGCATTTT.

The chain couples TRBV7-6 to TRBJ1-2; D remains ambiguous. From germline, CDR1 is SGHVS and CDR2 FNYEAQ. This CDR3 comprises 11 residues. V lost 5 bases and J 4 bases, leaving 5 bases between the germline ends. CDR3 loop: CASSSAYGYTF. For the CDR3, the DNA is TGTGCCAGCAGCAGCGCCTATGGCTACACCTTC.

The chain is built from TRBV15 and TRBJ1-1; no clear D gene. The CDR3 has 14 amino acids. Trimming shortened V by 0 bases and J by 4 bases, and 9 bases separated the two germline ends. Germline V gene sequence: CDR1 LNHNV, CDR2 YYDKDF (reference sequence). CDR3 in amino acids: CATSRDLGSTEAFF. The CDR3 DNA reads TGTGCCACCAGCAGAGATCTTGGCAGCACTGAAGCTTTCTTT. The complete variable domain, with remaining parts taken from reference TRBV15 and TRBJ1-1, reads DAMVIQNPRYQVTQFGKPVTLSCSQTLNHNVMYWYQQKSSQAPKLLFHYYDKDFNNEADTPDNFQSRRPNTSFCFLDIRSPGLGDTAMYLCATSRDLGSTEAFFGQGTRLTVV.

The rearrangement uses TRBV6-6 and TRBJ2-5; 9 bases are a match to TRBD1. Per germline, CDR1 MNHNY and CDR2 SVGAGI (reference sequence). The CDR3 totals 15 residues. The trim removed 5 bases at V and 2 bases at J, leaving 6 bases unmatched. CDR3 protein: CASSPDRGLQETQYF. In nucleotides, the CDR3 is TGTGCCAGCAGTCCGGACAGGGGCCTGCAAGAGACCCAGTACTTC.

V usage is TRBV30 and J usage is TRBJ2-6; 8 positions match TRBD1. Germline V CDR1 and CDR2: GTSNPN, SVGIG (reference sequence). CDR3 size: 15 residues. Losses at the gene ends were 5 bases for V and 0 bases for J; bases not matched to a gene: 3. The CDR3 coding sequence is TGTGCCTGGGGGCAGGGGGCCTCTGGGGCCAACGTCCTGACTTTC. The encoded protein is CAWGQGASGANVLTF.

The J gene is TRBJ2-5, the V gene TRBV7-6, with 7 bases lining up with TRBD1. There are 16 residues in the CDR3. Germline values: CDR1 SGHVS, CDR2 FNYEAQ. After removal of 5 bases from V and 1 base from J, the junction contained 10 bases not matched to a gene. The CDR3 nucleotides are TGTGCCAGCAGCCAGGGACAGAGAGAGGTCCAAGAGACCCAGTACTTC. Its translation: CASSQGQREVQETQYF.

CDR3 sequence: CASSYVTGGSGGYTF. In nucleotides, the CDR3 is TGTGCCAGCAGTTACGTAACGGGGGGGTCTGGCGGCTACACCTTC. The rearrangement uses TRBV6-5 and TRBJ1-2, with D tentatively TRBD1 (5 bases). CDR1 is MNHEY and CDR2 is SVGAGI in the germline V gene. V was cut by 2 bases and J by 8 bases, with 18 bases left in between. The CDR3 is made up of 15 amino acids.

CDR3 in DNA: TGTGCCAGCAGCGTAGAGACTAATTTATTAAGAGATACGCAGTATTTT. Amino acids: CASSVETNLLRDTQYF. The rearrangement joins TRBV9 to TRBJ2-3; tentatively, D is TRBD2 (5 bases). The CDR3 spans 16 residues. The V gene lost 0 bases and the J gene lost 5 bases, with 16 bases spanning the gap. In germline, CDR1 is SGDLS, CDR2 YYNGEE.

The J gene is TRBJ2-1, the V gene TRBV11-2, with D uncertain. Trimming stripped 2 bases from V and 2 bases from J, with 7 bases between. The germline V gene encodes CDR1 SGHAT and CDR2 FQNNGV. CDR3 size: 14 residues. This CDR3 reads CASSLKGAYNEQFF. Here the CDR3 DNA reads TGTGCCAGCAGCTTAAAAGGAGCCTACAATGAGCAGTTCTTC.

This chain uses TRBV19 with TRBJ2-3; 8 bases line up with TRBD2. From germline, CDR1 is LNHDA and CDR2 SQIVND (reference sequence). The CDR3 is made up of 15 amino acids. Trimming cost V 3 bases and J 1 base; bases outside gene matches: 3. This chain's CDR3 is CASSMNGRGTDTQYF. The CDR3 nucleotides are TGTGCCAGTAGTATGAACGGGAGGGGCACAGATACGCAGTATTTT.